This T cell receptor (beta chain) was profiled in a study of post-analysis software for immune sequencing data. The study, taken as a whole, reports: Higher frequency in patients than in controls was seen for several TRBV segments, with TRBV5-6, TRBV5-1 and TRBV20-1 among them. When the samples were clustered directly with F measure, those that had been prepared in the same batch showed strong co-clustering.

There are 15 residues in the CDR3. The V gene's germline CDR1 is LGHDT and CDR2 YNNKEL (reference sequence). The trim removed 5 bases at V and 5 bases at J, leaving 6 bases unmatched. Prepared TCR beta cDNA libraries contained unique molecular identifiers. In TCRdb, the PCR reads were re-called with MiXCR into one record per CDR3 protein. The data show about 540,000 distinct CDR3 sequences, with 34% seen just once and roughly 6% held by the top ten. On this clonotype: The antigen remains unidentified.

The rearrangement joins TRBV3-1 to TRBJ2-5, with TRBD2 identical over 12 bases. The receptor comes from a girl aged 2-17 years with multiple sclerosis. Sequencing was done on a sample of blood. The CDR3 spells CASSFRTSGIETQYF. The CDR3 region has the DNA TGTGCCAGCAGCTTCCGGACTAGCGGGATCGAGACCCAGTACTTC.